The sequence of this T cell receptor beta chain was determined in a study of T cell responses to AZD1222 COVID-19 vaccine. Overall study findings and caveats: Close to half of spike-specific TCRs reportedly recognize unmutated variant regions. Researchers took repertoire samples only after the peak T cell response had come. Possibly, clonal diversity was underestimated; donors were largely white British and included more females. The span of vaccine-associated CD4 TCRs extended across spike, with dominance at 160-218 and 743-854.

Details on this clone: Its antigen is as yet unknown.

Generated by immunoSEQ multiplex PCR, the TCRdb table keeps only in-frame clones and is missing some. The table records roughly 120,000 clones, 88% of them present only once. The CDR3 has 16 residues. Germline CDR1 and CDR2: SNHLY and FYNNEI. V lost 2 bases and J 2 bases, leaving 13 bases between the germline ends. The sequence derives from an adult in good health. The rearrangement uses TRBV2 and TRBJ1-5; D possibly corresponds to TRBD1 (5 bases). Material: peripheral blood, obtained on day 0 of AZD1222 vaccination. The CDR3 coding sequence is TGTGCCAGCAGTGAAATGGGGGGTAGGGGCAATCAGCCCCAGCATTTT. It yields the protein CASSEMGGRGNQPQHF.